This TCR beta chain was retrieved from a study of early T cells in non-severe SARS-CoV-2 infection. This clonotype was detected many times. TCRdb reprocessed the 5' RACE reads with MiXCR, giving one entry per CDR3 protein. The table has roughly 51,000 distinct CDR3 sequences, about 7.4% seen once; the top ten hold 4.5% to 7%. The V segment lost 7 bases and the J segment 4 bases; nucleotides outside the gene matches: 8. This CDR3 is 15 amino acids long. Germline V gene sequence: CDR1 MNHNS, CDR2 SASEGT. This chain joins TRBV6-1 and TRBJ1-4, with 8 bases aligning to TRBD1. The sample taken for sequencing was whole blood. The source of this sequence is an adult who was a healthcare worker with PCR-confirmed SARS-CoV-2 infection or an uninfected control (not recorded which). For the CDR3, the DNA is TGTGCCAGCACCACCAGGGACAGGAGTAATGAAAAACTGTTTTTT. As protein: CASTTRDRSNEKLFF.